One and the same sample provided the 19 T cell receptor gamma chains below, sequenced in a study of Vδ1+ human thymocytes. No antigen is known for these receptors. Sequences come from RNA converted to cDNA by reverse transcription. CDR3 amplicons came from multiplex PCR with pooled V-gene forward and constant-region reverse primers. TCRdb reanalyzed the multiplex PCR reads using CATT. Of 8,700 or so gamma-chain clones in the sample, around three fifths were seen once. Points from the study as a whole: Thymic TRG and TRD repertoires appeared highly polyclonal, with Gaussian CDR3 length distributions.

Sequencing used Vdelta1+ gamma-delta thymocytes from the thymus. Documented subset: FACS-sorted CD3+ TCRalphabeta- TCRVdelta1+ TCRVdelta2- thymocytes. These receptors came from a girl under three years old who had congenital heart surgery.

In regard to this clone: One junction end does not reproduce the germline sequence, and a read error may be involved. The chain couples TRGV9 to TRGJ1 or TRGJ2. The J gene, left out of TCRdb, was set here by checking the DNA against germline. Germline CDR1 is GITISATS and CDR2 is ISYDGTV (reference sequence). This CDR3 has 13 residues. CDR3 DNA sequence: TGTGCCTTGTGGGCGGTGGTAGATTATAAGAAACTCTTT. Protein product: CALWAVVDYKKLF.

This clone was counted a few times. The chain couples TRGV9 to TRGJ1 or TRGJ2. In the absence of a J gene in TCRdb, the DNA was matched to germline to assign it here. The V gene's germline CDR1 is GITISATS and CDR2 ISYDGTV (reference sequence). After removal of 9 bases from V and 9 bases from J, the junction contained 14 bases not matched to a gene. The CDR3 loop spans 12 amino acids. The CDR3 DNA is TGTGCCTTGAGAGTTAAGGCGGGTAAGAAACTCTTT. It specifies CALRVKAGKKLF.

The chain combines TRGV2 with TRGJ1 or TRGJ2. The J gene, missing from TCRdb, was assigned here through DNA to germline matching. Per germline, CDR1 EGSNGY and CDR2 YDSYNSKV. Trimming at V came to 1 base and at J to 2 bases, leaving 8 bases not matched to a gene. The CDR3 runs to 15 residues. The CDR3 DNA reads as TGTGCCACCTGGGACGGCCCAACTCATTATTATAAGAAACTCTTT. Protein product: CATWDGPTHYYKKLF.

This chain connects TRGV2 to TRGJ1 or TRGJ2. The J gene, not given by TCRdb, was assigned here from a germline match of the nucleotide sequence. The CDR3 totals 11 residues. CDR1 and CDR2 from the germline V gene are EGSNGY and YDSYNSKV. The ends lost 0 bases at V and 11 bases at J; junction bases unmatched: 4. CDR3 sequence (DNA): TGTGCCACCTGGGACGGGCATCAGAAACTCTTT. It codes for CATWDGHQKLF.

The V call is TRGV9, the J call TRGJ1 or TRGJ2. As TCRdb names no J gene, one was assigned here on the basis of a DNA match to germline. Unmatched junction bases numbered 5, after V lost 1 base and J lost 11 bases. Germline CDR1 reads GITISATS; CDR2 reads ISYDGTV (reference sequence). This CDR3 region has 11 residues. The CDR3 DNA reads TGTGCCTTGTGGGAGGTCTCCGAGAAACTCTTT. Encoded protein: CALWEVSEKLF.

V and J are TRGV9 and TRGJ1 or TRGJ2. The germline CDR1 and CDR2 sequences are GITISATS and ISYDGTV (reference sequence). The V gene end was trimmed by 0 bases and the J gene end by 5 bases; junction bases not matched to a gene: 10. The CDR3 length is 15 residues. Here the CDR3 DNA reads TGTGCCTTGTGGGAGGTGCTTTCCGTTCATTATAAGAAACTCTTT. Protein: CALWEVLSVHYKKLF.

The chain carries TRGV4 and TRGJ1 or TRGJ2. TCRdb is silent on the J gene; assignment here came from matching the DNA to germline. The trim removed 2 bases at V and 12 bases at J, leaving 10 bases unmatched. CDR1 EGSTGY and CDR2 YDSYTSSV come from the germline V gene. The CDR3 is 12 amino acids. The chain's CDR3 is CATWDANEVKLF. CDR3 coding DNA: TGTGCCACCTGGGATGCCAACGAGGTGAAACTCTTT.

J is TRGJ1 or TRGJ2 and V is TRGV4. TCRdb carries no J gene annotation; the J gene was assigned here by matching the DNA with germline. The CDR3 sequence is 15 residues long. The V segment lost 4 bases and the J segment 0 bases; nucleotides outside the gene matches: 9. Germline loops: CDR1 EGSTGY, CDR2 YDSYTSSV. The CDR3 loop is CATWEYRSNYYKKLF. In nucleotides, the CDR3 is TGTGCCACCTGGGAGTATCGCTCGAATTATTATAAGAAACTCTTT.

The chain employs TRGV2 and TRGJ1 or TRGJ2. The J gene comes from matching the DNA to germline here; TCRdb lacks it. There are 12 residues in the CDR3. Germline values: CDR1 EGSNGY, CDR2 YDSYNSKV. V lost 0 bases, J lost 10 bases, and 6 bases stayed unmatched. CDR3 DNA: TGTGCCACCTGGGACGGGCCTGGGAAGAAACTCTTT. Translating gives CATWDGPGKKLF.

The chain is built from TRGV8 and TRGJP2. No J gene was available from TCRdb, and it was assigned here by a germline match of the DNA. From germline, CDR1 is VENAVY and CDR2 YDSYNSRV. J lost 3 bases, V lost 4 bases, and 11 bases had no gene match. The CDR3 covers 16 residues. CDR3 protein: CATWDAKGGSDWIKTF. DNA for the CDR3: TGTGCCACCTGGGACGCAAAAGGGGGTAGTGATTGGATCAAGACGTTT.

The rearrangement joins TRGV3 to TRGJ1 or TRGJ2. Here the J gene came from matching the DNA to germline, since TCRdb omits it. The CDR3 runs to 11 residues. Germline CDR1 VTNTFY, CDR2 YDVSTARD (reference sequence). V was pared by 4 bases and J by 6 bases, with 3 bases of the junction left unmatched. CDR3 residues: CATWDRYKKLF. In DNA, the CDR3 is TGTGCCACCTGGGATCGTTATAAGAAACTCTTT.

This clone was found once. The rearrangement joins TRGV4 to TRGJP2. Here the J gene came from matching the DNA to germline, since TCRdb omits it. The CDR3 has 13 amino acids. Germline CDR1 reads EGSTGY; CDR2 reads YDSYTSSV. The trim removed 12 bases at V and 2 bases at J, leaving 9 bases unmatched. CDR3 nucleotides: TGTGCCCCCGACGACAGTAGTGATTGGATCAAGACGTTT. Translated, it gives CAPDDSSDWIKTF.

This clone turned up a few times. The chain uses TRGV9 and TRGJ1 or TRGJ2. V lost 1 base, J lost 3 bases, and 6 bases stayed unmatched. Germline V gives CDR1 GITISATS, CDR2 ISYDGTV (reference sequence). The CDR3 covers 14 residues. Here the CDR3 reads CALWEVAIYYKKLF. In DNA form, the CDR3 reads TGTGCCTTGTGGGAGGTTGCAATTTATTATAAGAAACTCTTT.

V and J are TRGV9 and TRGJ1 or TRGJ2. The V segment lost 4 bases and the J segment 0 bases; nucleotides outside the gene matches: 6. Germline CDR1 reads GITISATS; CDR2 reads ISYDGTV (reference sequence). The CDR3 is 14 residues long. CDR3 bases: TGTGCCTTGTGGGAACTGGAGAATTATTATAAGAAACTCTTT. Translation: CALWELENYYKKLF.

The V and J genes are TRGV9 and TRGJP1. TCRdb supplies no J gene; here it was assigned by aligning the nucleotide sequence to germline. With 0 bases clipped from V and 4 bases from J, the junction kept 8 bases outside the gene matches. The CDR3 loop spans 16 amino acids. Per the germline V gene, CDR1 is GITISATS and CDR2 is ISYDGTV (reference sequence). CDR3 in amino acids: CALWEVRDGTGWFKIF. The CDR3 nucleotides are TGTGCCTTGTGGGAGGTGCGGGATGGCACTGGTTGGTTCAAGATATTT.

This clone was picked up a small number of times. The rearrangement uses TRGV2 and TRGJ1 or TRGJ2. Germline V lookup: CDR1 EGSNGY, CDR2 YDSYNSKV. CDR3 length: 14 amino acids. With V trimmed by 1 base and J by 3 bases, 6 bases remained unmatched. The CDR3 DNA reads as TGTGCCACCTGGGACGGCCAACCTTATTATAAGAAACTCTTT. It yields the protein CATWDGQPYYKKLF.

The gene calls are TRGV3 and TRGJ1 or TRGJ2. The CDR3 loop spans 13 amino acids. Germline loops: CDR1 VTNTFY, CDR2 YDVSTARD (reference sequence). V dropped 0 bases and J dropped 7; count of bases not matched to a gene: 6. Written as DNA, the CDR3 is TGTGCCACCTGGGACAGGCGGAGGTATAAGAAACTCTTT. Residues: CATWDRRRYKKLF.

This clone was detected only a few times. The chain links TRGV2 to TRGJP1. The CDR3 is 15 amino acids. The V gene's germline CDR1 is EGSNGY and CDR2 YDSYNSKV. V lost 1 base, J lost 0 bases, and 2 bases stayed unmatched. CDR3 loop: CATWDGNTTGWFKIF. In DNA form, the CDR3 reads TGTGCCACCTGGGACGGCAATACCACTGGTTGGTTCAAGATATTT.

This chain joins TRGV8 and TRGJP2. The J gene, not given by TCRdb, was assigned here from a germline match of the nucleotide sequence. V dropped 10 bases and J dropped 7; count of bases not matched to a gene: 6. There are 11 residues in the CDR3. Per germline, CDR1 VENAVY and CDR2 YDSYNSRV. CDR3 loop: CATRADWIKTF. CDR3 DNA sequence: TGTGCCACTAGGGCTGATTGGATCAAGACGTTT.